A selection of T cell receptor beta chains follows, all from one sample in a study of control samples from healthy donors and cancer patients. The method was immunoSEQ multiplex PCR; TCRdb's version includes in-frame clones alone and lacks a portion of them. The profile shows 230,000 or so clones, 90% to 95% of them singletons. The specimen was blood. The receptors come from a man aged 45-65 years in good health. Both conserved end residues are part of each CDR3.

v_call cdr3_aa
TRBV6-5 CASSFGRNTEAFF
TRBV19 CASWTYEQYF
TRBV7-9 CASSLGAATNEKLFF
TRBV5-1 CASSLLSVQETQYF
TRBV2 CATNTGTETGELFF
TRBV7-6 CASSLGGIDTQYF
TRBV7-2 CASSDRGPGEKLFF
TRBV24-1 CATSDSRGVPTEAFF
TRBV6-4 CASSRDLNSPLHF
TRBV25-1 CASSEAGRFFVGYTF
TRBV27 CASSLEDGRTEAFF
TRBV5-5 CASSSRDRVGNEQFF
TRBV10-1 CASSEEGTGDNTEAFF
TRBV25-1 CASAYSGANVLTF
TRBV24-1 CATRAQAANTEAFF
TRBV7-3 CASSLVPGELFF
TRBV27 CASSFVSGLLYEQYF
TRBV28 CASSEPGQGANGYTF
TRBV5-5 CASSQNSPLHF
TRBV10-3 CAIRQTGKEQYF
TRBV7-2 CASSGQVANTGELFF
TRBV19 CASSIKGRTGMNEQFF
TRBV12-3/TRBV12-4 CASSSGQGGTIYF
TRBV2 CASSGGTGGQPQHF
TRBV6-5 CASTNTGELFF
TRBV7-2 CASSSQGALMNTEAFF
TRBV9 CASSAVGGGYTF
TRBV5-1 CASSFQGGPETQYF
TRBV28 CASSQPWEGGGNQPQHF
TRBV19 CASTPRQGVGTEAFF
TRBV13 CASSPAGTSGGGTGELFF
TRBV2 CASSERGLVQPQHF